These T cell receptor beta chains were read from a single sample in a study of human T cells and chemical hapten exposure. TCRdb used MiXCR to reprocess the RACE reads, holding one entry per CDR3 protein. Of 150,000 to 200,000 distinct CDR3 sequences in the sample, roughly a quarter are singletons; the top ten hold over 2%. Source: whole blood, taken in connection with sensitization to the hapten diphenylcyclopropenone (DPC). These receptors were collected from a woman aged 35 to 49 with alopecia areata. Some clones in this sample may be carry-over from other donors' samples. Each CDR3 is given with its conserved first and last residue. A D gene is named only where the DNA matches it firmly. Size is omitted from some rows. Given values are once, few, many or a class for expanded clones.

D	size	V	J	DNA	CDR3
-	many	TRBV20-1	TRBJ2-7	TGCAGTGCTAGCGCCTTTGCCAGGGAGTACTTC	CSASAFAREYF
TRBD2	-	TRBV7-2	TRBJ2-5	TGTGCCAGCAGCTTACTTCTAGCGGGAGTAGACGAGACCCAGTACTTC	CASSLLLAGVDETQYF
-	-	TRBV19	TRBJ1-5	TGTGCCAGTAGTATAGGAGGACGGCTCGATCAGCCCCAGCATTTT	CASSIGGRLDQPQHF
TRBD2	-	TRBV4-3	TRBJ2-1	TGCGCCAGCAGCCAAGAGATTCGGCGGGAGTTCAATGAGCAGTTCTTC	CASSQEIRREFNEQFF
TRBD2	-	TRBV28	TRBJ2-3	TGTGCCAGCAGTTTAACCGGGACTAGCGGGAGGGCCACAGATACGCAGTATTTT	CASSLTGTSGRATDTQYF
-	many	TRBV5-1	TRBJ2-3	TGCGCCAGCAGCCTTCGTTACACAGATACGCAGTATTTT	CASSLRYTDTQYF
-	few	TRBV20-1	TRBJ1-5	TGCAGTGCTAGAGTGGCAGTGAATCAGCCCCAGCATTTT	CSARVAVNQPQHF
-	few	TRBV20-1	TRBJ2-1	TGCAGTGCTAGTCGTTCCTGGGACCAGTATGAGCAGTTCTTC	CSASRSWDQYEQFF
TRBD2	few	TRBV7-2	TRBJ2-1	TGTGCCAGCAGTTTAGATCTGCGGGAGGGCCGGTACAATGAGCAGTTCTTC	CASSLDLREGRYNEQFF
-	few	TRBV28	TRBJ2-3	TGTGCCAGCAGCCAGGCGATCCCAGATACGCAGTATTTT	CASSQAIPDTQYF
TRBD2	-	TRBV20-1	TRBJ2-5	TGCAGTGCTAGAGGACTAGCGGGAAATTACGAGACCCAGTACTTC	CSARGLAGNYETQYF